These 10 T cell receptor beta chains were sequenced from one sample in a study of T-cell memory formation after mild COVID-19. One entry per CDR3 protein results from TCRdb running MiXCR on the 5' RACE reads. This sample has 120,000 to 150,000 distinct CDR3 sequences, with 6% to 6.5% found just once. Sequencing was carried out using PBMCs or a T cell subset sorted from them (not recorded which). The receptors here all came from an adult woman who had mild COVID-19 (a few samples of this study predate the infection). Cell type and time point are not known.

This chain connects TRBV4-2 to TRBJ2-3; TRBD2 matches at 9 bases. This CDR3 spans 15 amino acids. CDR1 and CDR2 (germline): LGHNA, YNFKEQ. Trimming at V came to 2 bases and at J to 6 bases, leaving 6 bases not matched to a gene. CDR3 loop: CASSQSAGGPDTQYF. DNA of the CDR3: TGTGCCAGCAGCCAATCCGCGGGGGGGCCTGATACGCAGTATTTT.

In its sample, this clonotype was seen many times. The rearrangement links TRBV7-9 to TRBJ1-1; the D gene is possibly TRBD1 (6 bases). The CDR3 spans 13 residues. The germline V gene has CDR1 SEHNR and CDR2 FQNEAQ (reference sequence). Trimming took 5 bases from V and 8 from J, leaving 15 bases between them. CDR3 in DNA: TGTGCCAGCAGCCTGTCGGGGGGCAGGGAAGCTTTCTTT. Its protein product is CASSLSGGREAFF.

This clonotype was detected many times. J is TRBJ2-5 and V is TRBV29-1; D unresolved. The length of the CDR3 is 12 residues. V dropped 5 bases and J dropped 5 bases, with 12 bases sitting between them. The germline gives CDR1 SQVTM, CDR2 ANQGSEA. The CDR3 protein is CSVRSSWETQYF. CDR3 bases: TGCAGCGTTCGCTCGAGCTGGGAGACCCAGTACTTC.

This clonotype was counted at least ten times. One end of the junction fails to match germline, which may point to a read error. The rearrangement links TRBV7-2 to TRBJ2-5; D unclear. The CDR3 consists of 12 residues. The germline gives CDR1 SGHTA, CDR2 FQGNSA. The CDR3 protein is CASSPTQETQYF. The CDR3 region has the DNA TGCGCCAGCAGCCCGACCCAAGAGACCCAGTACTTC.

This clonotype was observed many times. The CDR3 nucleotides read TGTGCCAGCAGCTTAGATCGACAGTCCTACGAGCAGTACTTC. This gives the protein CASSLDRQSYEQYF. The gene calls are TRBV11-2 and TRBJ2-7; maybe TRBD1 (5 bases). CDR3 length: 14 amino acids. V was clipped by 0 bases and J by 1 base, with 7 bases between them. Per germline, CDR1 SGHAT and CDR2 FQNNGV.

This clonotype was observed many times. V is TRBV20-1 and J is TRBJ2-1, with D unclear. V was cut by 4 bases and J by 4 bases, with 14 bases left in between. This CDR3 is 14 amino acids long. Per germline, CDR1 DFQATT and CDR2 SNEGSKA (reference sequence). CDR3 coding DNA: TGCAGTGCTACTACGCCGGGCTTATACAATGAGCAGTTCTTC. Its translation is CSATTPGLYNEQFF.

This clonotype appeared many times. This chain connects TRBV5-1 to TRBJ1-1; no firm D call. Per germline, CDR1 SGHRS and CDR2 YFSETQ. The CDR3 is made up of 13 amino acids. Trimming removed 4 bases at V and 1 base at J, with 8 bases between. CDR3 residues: CASSITQNTEAFF. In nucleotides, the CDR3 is TGCGCCAGCAGCATAACACAGAACACTGAAGCTTTCTTT.

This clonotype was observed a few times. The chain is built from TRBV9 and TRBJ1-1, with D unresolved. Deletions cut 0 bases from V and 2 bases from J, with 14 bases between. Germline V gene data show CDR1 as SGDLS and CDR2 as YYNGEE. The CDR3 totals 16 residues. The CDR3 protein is CASSVGVGLGNTEAFF. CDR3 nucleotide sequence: TGTGCCAGCAGCGTAGGGGTAGGACTGGGAAACACTGAAGCTTTCTTT.

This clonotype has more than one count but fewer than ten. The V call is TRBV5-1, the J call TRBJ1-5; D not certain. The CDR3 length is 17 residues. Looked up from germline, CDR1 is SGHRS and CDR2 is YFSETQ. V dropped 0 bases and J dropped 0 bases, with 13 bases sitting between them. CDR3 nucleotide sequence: TGCGCCAGCAGCTTGGAGCCAAGAAGGTATAGCAATCAGCCCCAGCATTTT. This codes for CASSLEPRRYSNQPQHF.

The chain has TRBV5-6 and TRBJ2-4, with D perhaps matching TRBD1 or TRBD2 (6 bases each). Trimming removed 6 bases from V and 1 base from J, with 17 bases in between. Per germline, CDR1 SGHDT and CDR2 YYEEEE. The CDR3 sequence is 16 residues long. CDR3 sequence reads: CASKYGWGAAKNIQYF. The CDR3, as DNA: TGTGCCAGCAAATACGGATGGGGGGCTGCCAAAAACATTCAGTACTTC. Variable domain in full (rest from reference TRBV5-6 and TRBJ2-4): DAGVTQSPTHLIKTRGQQVTLRCSPKSGHDTVSWYQQALGQGPQFIFQYYEEEERQRGNFPDRFSGHQFPNYSSELNVNALLLGDSALYLCASKYGWGAAKNIQYFGAGTRLSVL.